The 15 T cell receptor beta chains presented below share a single source sample, sequenced in a study of OX40 agonist ivuxolimab in advanced cancers. Profiled with immunoSEQ multiplex PCR; TCRdb holds only in-frame clones, not every one. This sample has about 57,000 clones, with approximately 83% found just once. This specimen was CD4+ or CD8+ T cells sorted from blood, taken in a trial of the OX40 agonist ivuxolimab. Source of these receptors: an adult with an advanced solid tumor such as melanoma, head and neck, liver or kidney cancer.

The rearrangement links TRBV5-5 to TRBJ2-1, with D maybe TRBD2 (6 bases). Germline V gene lookup returns CDR1 SGHKS and CDR2 YYEKEE (reference sequence). The CDR3 extends over 13 amino acids. V shed 7 bases and J shed 9 bases, with 17 bases lying between them. CDR3 DNA: TGTGCCAGCGGGGGACTCCCTAATAGTGAGCAGTTCTTC. Residues: CASGGLPNSEQFF.

This chain joins TRBV5-1 and TRBJ1-1; no definite D call. V dropped 0 bases and J dropped 0 bases, with 12 bases sitting between them. Germline V gene data show CDR1 as SGHRS and CDR2 as YFSETQ. This CDR3 spans 16 amino acids. The CDR3 DNA is TGCGCCAGCAGCTTGGGATATGCTACAATGAACACTGAAGCTTTCTTT. Translating gives CASSLGYATMNTEAFF.

The chain couples TRBV27 to TRBJ2-3; D is possibly TRBD1 or TRBD2 (5 bases each). The CDR3 contains 13 residues. Trimming took off 3 bases at V and 15 bases at J, with 19 bases between the two ends. Germline CDR1 and CDR2: MNHEY and SMNVEV (reference sequence). The CDR3 is CASSFIFEGPQYF. CDR3 bases: TGTGCCAGCAGTTTCATCTTTGAGGGGCCCCAATATTTT.

The chain combines TRBV5-6 with TRBJ2-1, with TRBD2 identical over 12 bases. Germline V gene lookup returns CDR1 SGHDT and CDR2 YYEEEE. The CDR3 sequence is 18 residues long. Trimming took 4 bases from V and 10 from J; bases not matched to a gene: 18. The CDR3 is CASSAGWTSGNRGREQFF. The CDR3 bases are TGTGCCAGCAGCGCCGGATGGACTAGCGGGAATAGGGGAAGGGAGCAGTTCTTC.

The V call is TRBV19, the J call TRBJ2-7; a possible D gene is TRBD1 (5 bases). V lost 5 bases to trimming and J lost 1 base, with 12 bases between them. Germline CDR1 LNHDA, CDR2 SQIVND (reference sequence). This CDR3 is built from 14 residues. DNA for the CDR3: TGTGCCAGTAGTGCCCCACAGGTATCCTACGAGCAGTACTTC. It is translated as CASSAPQVSYEQYF.

This clone was counted a single time. This chain joins TRBV19 and TRBJ2-1; 7 positions agree with TRBD2. Trimming took 6 bases from V and 4 from J; bases not matched to a gene: 12. CDR1 and CDR2 (germline): LNHDA, SQIVND (reference sequence). The CDR3 is made up of 16 amino acids. The CDR3 DNA is TGTGCCAGTAGGGGATCGGGAGCGGGACTATACAATGAGCAGTTCTTC. Translated, it gives CASRGSGAGLYNEQFF.

The chain joins TRBV11-3 to TRBJ1-1; D call uncertain. The CDR3 totals 16 residues. Germline V gene data show CDR1 as SGHNT and CDR2 as YENEEA. Trimming stripped 1 base from V and 6 bases from J, with 18 bases between. This CDR3 reads CASSLAPPRRVAEAFF. The CDR3 DNA sequence: TGTGCCAGCAGCTTAGCTCCCCCTCGCCGGGTGGCTGAAGCTTTCTTT.

The genes are TRBV6-6 and TRBJ1-2; no clear D gene. Germline-derived CDR1 and CDR2 are MNHNY and SVGAGI (reference sequence). The CDR3 extends over 13 amino acids. Trimming removed 2 bases at V and 7 bases at J, with 11 bases between. CDR3 region: CASSYREGGGYTF. The CDR3 nucleotides read TGTGCCAGCAGTTACCGCGAGGGTGGTGGCTACACCTTC.

The chain is built from TRBV2 and TRBJ1-5; 7 nucleotides align to TRBD1. V shed 5 bases and J 3 bases; nucleotides not matched to a gene: 4. CDR3 length: 14 amino acids. Germline V gene data show CDR1 as SNHLY and CDR2 as FYNNEI. The CDR3 sequence: CASSTGASNQPQHF. The CDR3 DNA sequence: TGTGCCAGCAGTACAGGGGCCTCCAATCAGCCCCAGCATTTT.

This chain uses TRBV6-1 with TRBJ2-7; no firm D call. V shed 1 base and J shed 1 base, with 14 bases lying between them. CDR3 length: 16 residues. Germline CDR1 reads MNHNS; CDR2 reads SASEGT. The CDR3 coding sequence is TGTGCCAGCAGTGAAGTTAGCCGAACCCTTTCCTACGAGCAGTACTTC. It is translated as CASSEVSRTLSYEQYF.

The table lists this clone with a few counts. This rearrangement joins TRBV6-1 to TRBJ1-4; no clear D gene. Trimming removed 3 bases at V and 4 bases at J, with 15 bases between. The CDR3 extends over 16 amino acids. Germline-derived CDR1 and CDR2 are MNHNS and SASEGT. CDR3 in amino acids: CASSDNNRLLNEKLFF. The DNA of the CDR3 is TGTGCCAGCAGTGATAACAACCGCCTACTTAATGAAAAACTGTTTTTT.

The chain joins TRBV9 to TRBJ1-1, with D uncertain. The V gene's germline CDR1 is SGDLS and CDR2 YYNGEE. This CDR3 is built from 16 residues. V was shortened by 0 bases and J by 4 bases, with 16 bases between the two germline ends. The CDR3 reads CASSVGDNLKGTEAFF. CDR3 in DNA: TGTGCCAGCAGCGTAGGGGATAATCTTAAGGGCACTGAAGCTTTCTTT.

This clone was picked up a small number of times. The chain combines TRBV4-1 with TRBJ1-5; tentatively, D is TRBD1 (6 bases). Trimming took off 3 bases at V and 1 base at J, with 10 bases between the two ends. This CDR3 is 15 amino acids long. Looked up from germline, CDR1 is MGHRA and CDR2 is YSYEKL. The CDR3 sequence: CASSQIGGSNQPQHF. The CDR3 nucleotides are TGCGCCAGCAGCCAGATAGGGGGGAGCAATCAGCCCCAGCATTTT.

The V call is TRBV4-1, the J call TRBJ2-6, with 7 bases matching TRBD1. Trimming removed 6 bases from V and 0 bases from J; junction bases left unmatched: 17. Germline V gene sequence: CDR1 MGHRA, CDR2 YSYEKL. The CDR3 consists of 20 residues. CDR3 coding DNA: TGCGCCAGCAGTTCCGACAGGGATTCCGTTACGGGCTCTGGGGCCAACGTCCTGACTTTC. Protein: CASSSDRDSVTGSGANVLTF.

This chain connects TRBV5-5 to TRBJ2-1, with TRBD1 identical over 7 bases. Trimming cost V 2 bases and J 5 bases; bases outside gene matches: 7. The V gene's germline CDR1 is SGHKS and CDR2 YYEKEE (reference sequence). This CDR3 region has 15 residues. CDR3 amino acids: CASSFPRTGDNEQFF. For the CDR3, the DNA is TGTGCCAGCAGCTTCCCCAGGACAGGCGACAATGAGCAGTTCTTC.